The 7 T cell receptor beta chains below all came from one sample that was sequenced in a study of OX40 agonist ivuxolimab in advanced cancers. Data came from immunoSEQ multiplex PCR; TCRdb stores just in-frame clones and leaves some out. The sample carries about 80,000 clones, just under 85% recorded once. Material: CD4+ or CD8+ T cells sorted from blood, obtained in a trial of the OX40 agonist ivuxolimab. These receptors were taken from an adult with an advanced solid tumor such as melanoma, head and neck, liver or kidney cancer.

The chain links TRBV15 to TRBJ1-6; D is undetermined. Germline CDR1 LNHNV, CDR2 YYDKDF (reference sequence). V was pared by 6 bases and J by 5 bases, with 14 bases between. The CDR3 contains 15 residues. The CDR3 sequence: CATSPGRQNNSPLHF. In nucleotides, the CDR3 is TGTGCCACCAGTCCGGGGAGGCAGAATAATTCACCCCTCCACTTT.

Only one count was recorded for this clone. The rearrangement links TRBV7-2 to TRBJ2-1; D unresolved. V lost 3 bases to trimming and J lost 8 bases, with 14 bases between them. This CDR3 region has 14 residues. The germline gives CDR1 SGHTA, CDR2 FQGNSA. The CDR3 DNA follows: TGTGCCAGCAGCTTGAGACGGGCCTCCGATGAGCAGTTCTTC. Translated: CASSLRRASDEQFF.

The rearrangement joins TRBV5-1 to TRBJ2-2; TRBD1 aligns across 10 bases. CDR3 size: 15 residues. Germline CDR1 is SGHRS and CDR2 is YFSETQ. Trimming removed 0 bases from V and 8 bases from J; junction bases left unmatched: 4. CDR3 bases: TGCGCCAGCAGCTTGGCTGGACAGGGGGTAGGGGAGCTGTTTTTT. Translating gives CASSLAGQGVGELFF. Full variable domain (rest looked up from reference TRBV5-1 and TRBJ2-2): KAGVTQTPRYLIKTRGQQVTLSCSPISGHRSVSWYQQTPGQGLQFLFEYFSETQRNKGNFPGRFSGRQFSNSRSEMNVSTLELGDSALYLCASSLAGQGVGELFFGEGSRLTVL.

This clone was detected a few times. This chain connects TRBV6-5 to TRBJ2-5; no clear D gene. Trimming stripped 7 bases from V and 4 bases from J, with 10 bases between. The CDR3 loop spans 12 amino acids. Germline V lookup: CDR1 MNHEY, CDR2 SVGAGI. The CDR3 protein is CASISRGETQYF. The CDR3 DNA reads TGTGCCAGCATATCCAGAGGAGAGACCCAGTACTTC.

This chain joins TRBV19 and TRBJ1-1; D is perhaps TRBD1 (5 bases). The V gene lost 8 bases and the J gene lost 3 bases, with 13 bases spanning the gap. Germline CDR1 is LNHDA and CDR2 is SQIVND (reference sequence). The CDR3 sequence is 13 residues long. The CDR3 DNA is TGTGCCAGTGGGGACCGTCCGGACACTGAAGCTTTCTTT. Its protein product is CASGDRPDTEAFF. Looking up the rest from reference TRBV19 and TRBJ1-1 gives the full variable domain: DGGITQSPKYLFRKEGQNVTLSCEQNLNHDAMYWYRQDPGQGLRLIYYSQIVNDFQKGDIAEGYSVSREKKESFPLTVTSAQKNPTAFYLCASGDRPDTEAFFGQGTRLTVV.

The chain uses TRBV19 and TRBJ1-5, with 9 bases that match TRBD1. Germline V lookup: CDR1 LNHDA, CDR2 SQIVND (reference sequence). Germline trimming cut 8 bases from V and 4 bases from J; bases unmatched to any gene: 12. The CDR3 extends over 16 amino acids. The CDR3 region is CASLLKVGTGNQPQHF. CDR3 DNA: TGTGCCAGTCTATTAAAAGTCGGGACAGGGAATCAGCCCCAGCATTTT. The full variable domain, its missing parts supplied by reference TRBV19 and TRBJ1-5, is DGGITQSPKYLFRKEGQNVTLSCEQNLNHDAMYWYRQDPGQGLRLIYYSQIVNDFQKGDIAEGYSVSREKKESFPLTVTSAQKNPTAFYLCASLLKVGTGNQPQHFGDGTRLSIL.

The chain is built from TRBV7-2 and TRBJ2-5; weak D call: TRBD1 (5 bases). This CDR3 is 13 amino acids long. CDR1 is SGHTA and CDR2 is FQGNSA in the germline V gene. The V gene lost 3 bases and the J gene lost 3 bases, with 8 bases spanning the gap. CDR3 DNA sequence: TGTGCCAGCAGCTTTCTAGGGGAAGAGACCCAGTACTTC. It encodes CASSFLGEETQYF.